Each of the 14 T cell receptor beta chains below was sequenced from the same sample in a study of T cell responses to AZD1222 COVID-19 vaccine. Some clones are missing from TCRdb's copy, which holds only in-frame ones; the method was immunoSEQ multiplex PCR. The sample shows 70,000 to 95,000 clones, 75% to 95% of them seen only once. The sequencing here drew on peripheral blood, taken 28 days after the second AZD1222 dose. These receptors were taken from an adult who received the AZD1222 COVID-19 vaccine.

The V gene is TRBV19, the J gene TRBJ2-7; 11 bases align to TRBD1. The CDR3 extends over 13 amino acids. Germline trimming cut 7 bases from V and 5 bases from J; bases unmatched to any gene: 4. From germline, CDR1 is LNHDA and CDR2 SQIVND (reference sequence). CDR3 region: CASMDRGHDEQYF. CDR3 nucleotide sequence: TGTGCCAGTATGGACAGGGGGCACGACGAGCAGTACTTC.

The chain recombines TRBV14 with TRBJ2-1; 9 bases are a match to TRBD1. Germline V gene data show CDR1 as SGHDN and CDR2 as FVKESK. There are 14 residues in the CDR3. V lost 3 bases, J lost 6 bases, and 3 bases stayed unmatched. The CDR3 here is CASSQLTGGNEQFF. The CDR3 region has the DNA TGTGCCAGCAGCCAGTTGACAGGGGGCAATGAGCAGTTCTTC.

The V gene is TRBV27, the J gene TRBJ1-6, with a tentative D call TRBD1 (5 bases). CDR1 is MNHEY and CDR2 is SMNVEV in the germline V gene (reference sequence). This CDR3 is built from 15 residues. The germline V and J ends were trimmed by 6 bases and 6 bases, with 15 bases remaining between them. CDR3 bases: TGTGCCAGCAGCCCGACAAGGGGCGGTAATTCACCCCTCCACTTT. Encoded protein: CASSPTRGGNSPLHF.

This clone has only a few counts. The chain couples TRBV28 to TRBJ1-5, with a tentative D call TRBD1 (5 bases). This CDR3 has 14 residues. V was cut by 3 bases and J by 6 bases, with 12 bases left in between. Germline V gene data show CDR1 as MDHEN and CDR2 as SYDVKM. CDR3 loop: CASSFRGRGQPQHF. DNA of the CDR3: TGTGCCAGCAGTTTTCGGGGGAGGGGTCAGCCCCAGCATTTT.

This clone has more than one count but fewer than ten. CDR3 protein: CASRIFGNEQFF. In DNA form, the CDR3 reads TGTGCCAGCAGGATATTTGGTAATGAGCAGTTCTTC. This chain joins TRBV2 and TRBJ2-1, with D unclear. The CDR3 is 12 amino acids. Germline values: CDR1 SNHLY, CDR2 FYNNEI. The V gene lost 6 bases and the J gene lost 7 bases, with 10 bases spanning the gap. Full variable domain (rest looked up from reference TRBV2 and TRBJ2-1): EPEVTQTPSHQVTQMGQEVILRCVPISNHLYFYWYRQILGQKVEFLVSFYNNEISEKSEIFDDQFSVERPDGSNFTLKIRSTKLEDSAMYFCASRIFGNEQFFGPGTRLTVL.

This chain links TRBV6-1 with TRBJ2-4, with 8 bases that match TRBD1. The ends lost 0 bases at V and 8 bases at J; junction bases unmatched: 6. The CDR3 runs 15 residues. Germline-derived CDR1 and CDR2 are MNHNS and SASEGT. The CDR3 coding sequence is TGTGCCAGCAGTGAAGCGGCAGGGGGCTATTACATTCAGTACTTC. Residues: CASSEAAGGYYIQYF.

The chain uses TRBV2 and TRBJ1-3; a weak D match, TRBD1 (6 bases). Trimming took off 2 bases at V and 3 bases at J, with 11 bases between the two ends. CDR3 length equals 15 residues. Germline V lookup: CDR1 SNHLY, CDR2 FYNNEI. The CDR3 here is CASSESQGYGNTIYF. CDR3 DNA sequence: TGTGCCAGCAGTGAATCCCAGGGGTATGGAAACACCATATATTTT.

The chain employs TRBV7-3 and TRBJ2-3; 9 bases are shared with TRBD2. CDR3 length: 14 amino acids. Germline V gives CDR1 SGHTA, CDR2 FQGTGA. After removal of 5 bases from V and 5 bases from J, the junction contained 5 bases not matched to a gene. The CDR3 DNA reads TGTGCCAGCAGCGCGGGACTAGCAGGAGATACGCAGTATTTT. This translates into CASSAGLAGDTQYF. Filled out from reference TRBV7-3 and TRBJ2-3, the complete variable domain reads GAGVSQTPSNKVTEKGKYVELRCDPISGHTALYWYRQSLGQGPEFLIYFQGTGAADDSGLPNDRFFAVRPEGSVSTLKIQRTERGDSAVYLCASSAGLAGDTQYFGPGTRLTVL.

This sequence joins TRBV28 and TRBJ1-2; D may be TRBD1 (5 bases). Trimming took off 6 bases at V and 0 bases at J, with 11 bases between the two ends. The CDR3 totals 14 residues. Germline assignment: CDR1 MDHEN and CDR2 SYDVKM. The CDR3 DNA is TGTGCCAGCAGCGGGACCTGGGCTAACTATGGCTACACCTTC. Translation: CASSGTWANYGYTF.

V and J are TRBV5-4 and TRBJ1-6; D unclear. This CDR3 is built from 12 residues. CDR1 is SGHNT, CDR2 YYREEE, per germline (reference sequence). The V end was cut by 6 bases, the J end by 8 bases, with 9 bases between. CDR3 sequence reads: CASTGDDSPLHF. The CDR3 DNA reads TGTGCCAGCACCGGGGATGATTCACCCCTCCACTTT.

This sequence joins TRBV29-1 and TRBJ2-7; 10 bases align to TRBD2. Germline CDR1 is SQVTM and CDR2 is ANQGSEA. This CDR3 has 14 amino acids. V shed 6 bases, J shed 3 bases, and the junction held 8 bases outside the gene matches. Here the CDR3 DNA reads TGCAGCGTCGGTCCTAGCGGGAGAGGCTACGAGCAGTACTTC. Translated, it gives CSVGPSGRGYEQYF.

V and J are TRBV18 and TRBJ1-2, with D hard to call. V was trimmed by 3 bases and J by 4 bases, leaving 12 bases between them. The CDR3 covers 14 residues. CDR1 KGHSH and CDR2 LQKENI come from the germline V gene. The CDR3 region has the DNA TGTGCCAGCTCACCCATAGACGCTCTCTATGGCTACACCTTC. It specifies CASSPIDALYGYTF. Full variable domain (remainder filled in from reference TRBV18 and TRBJ1-2): NAGVMQNPRHLVRRRGQEARLRCSPMKGHSHVYWYRQLPEEGLKFMVYLQKENIIDESGMPKERFSAEFPKEGPSILRIQQVVRGDSAAYFCASSPIDALYGYTFGSGTRLTVV.

The rearrangement joins TRBV3-1 (or the pseudogene TRBV3-2) to TRBJ1-6; D ambiguous. Between the trimmed V and J ends, which lost 1 base and 7 bases, there was a span of 8 bases. CDR3 length equals 14 residues. Germline V gene data show CDR1 as LGHDT and CDR2 as YNNKEL (reference sequence). The CDR3 DNA follows: TGTGCCAGCAGCCAAGCCCTATGGAATTCACCCCTCCACTTT. Translating gives CASSQALWNSPLHF.

The chain has TRBV11-1 and TRBJ2-5; 9 nucleotides agree with TRBD1. Germline CDR1 SGHAT, CDR2 FQDESV (reference sequence). J gave up 2 bases and V 4 bases, and 2 bases lay outside the gene matches. This CDR3 has 14 residues. The CDR3 spells CASSSGQGQETQYF. The CDR3 nucleotides read TGTGCCAGCAGCTCGGGACAGGGACAAGAGACCCAGTACTTC. Using reference TRBV11-1 and TRBJ2-5 for the parts outside the CDR3, the full variable domain is EAEVAQSPRYKITEKSQAVAFWCDPISGHATLYWYRQILGQGPELLVQFQDESVVDDSQLPKDRFSAERLKGVDSTLKIQPAELGDSAMYLCASSSGQGQETQYFGPGTRLLVL.